The next 25 T cell receptor beta chains were all read from a single sample in a study of cytomegalovirus exposure and HLA in healthy donors. Vbeta (60) and Jbeta (13) primers were used in the PCR. The table came from immunoSEQ multiplex PCR; TCRdb's copy has only in-frame clones and leaves some out. The sample contains 200,000 to 300,000 clones, roughly 82% of which appear only once. The sequenced material came from PBMCs. These receptors came from a woman aged 40-49 years in good health and CMV-seropositive.

The chain carries TRBV5-5 and TRBJ1-2; tentative D call: TRBD1 (5 bases). Germline lookup yields CDR1 SGHKS and CDR2 YYEKEE (reference sequence). The CDR3 loop spans 13 amino acids. Trimming pared 4 bases from V and 4 bases from J, leaving 11 bases between. The CDR3 protein is CASSVDIIYGYTF. The CDR3 nucleotides read TGTGCCAGCAGCGTGGACATAATCTATGGCTACACCTTC.

The V call is TRBV29-1, the J call TRBJ2-5; 8 positions agree with TRBD2. The CDR3 sequence is 13 residues long. Germline CDR1 and CDR2: SQVTM and ANQGSEA. V dropped 7 bases and J dropped 8; count of bases not matched to a gene: 12. CDR3 nucleotides: TGCAGCGCTGGGGGAGCGGGAGATGAAACCCAGTACTTC. Translated: CSAGGAGDETQYF.

This clone appeared once. The chain uses TRBV29-1 and TRBJ2-7; 7 nucleotides agree with TRBD1. From germline, CDR1 is SQVTM and CDR2 ANQGSEA. Trimming at V came to 5 bases and at J to 3 bases, leaving 7 bases not matched to a gene. The CDR3 is made up of 13 amino acids. CDR3 residues: CSVTGTDFYEQYF. The CDR3 coding sequence is TGCAGCGTTACCGGGACAGATTTCTACGAGCAGTACTTC.

This sequence joins TRBV27 and TRBJ2-3; maybe TRBD2 (6 bases). Germline CDR1 is MNHEY and CDR2 is SMNVEV (reference sequence). Trimming took 2 bases from V and 10 from J, leaving 16 bases between them. This CDR3 contains 14 residues. The CDR3 DNA sequence: TGTGCCAGCAGTTTAGAGGGACTCCCTGGGGCGCAGTATTTT. It encodes CASSLEGLPGAQYF.

This chain connects TRBV29-1 to TRBJ1-4; D is possibly TRBD1 (5 bases). V was shortened by 1 base and J by 1 base, with 7 bases between the two germline ends. The length of the CDR3 is 14 residues. CDR1 is SQVTM, CDR2 ANQGSEA, per germline. The CDR3 nucleotides are TGCAGCGTTGAAGTTCAGGGAACTAATGAAAAACTGTTTTTT. Protein sequence: CSVEVQGTNEKLFF.

This clone was picked up one time. The chain joins TRBV9 to TRBJ2-2; TRBD2 is a possible D gene (7 bases). The CDR3 runs to 17 residues. Germline V gives CDR1 SGDLS, CDR2 YYNGEE. V was clipped by 0 bases and J by 0 bases, with 12 bases between them. The CDR3 nucleotides read TGTGCCAGCAGCGTAGCGGGGGGCGCATCGAACACCGGGGAGCTGTTTTTT. This gives the protein CASSVAGGASNTGELFF.

The chain recombines TRBV4-3 with TRBJ2-3; D is perhaps TRBD2 (6 bases). The germline CDR1 and CDR2 sequences are LGHNA and YSLEER. The V gene lost 1 base and the J gene lost 8 bases, with 13 bases spanning the gap. The CDR3 is 14 residues long. CDR3 bases: TGCGCCAGCAGCCAAGGGGAGGCAATTGGTACGCAGTATTTT. Translation gives CASSQGEAIGTQYF.

The J gene is TRBJ2-1, the V gene TRBV29-1; 7 bases line up with TRBD2. The CDR3 consists of 14 residues. The junction had 4 bases not matched to a gene; V was cut back by 5 bases and J by 0 bases. Germline V gene lookup returns CDR1 SQVTM and CDR2 ANQGSEA. The DNA for the CDR3 is TGCAGCGTTTTGCGGGGGAGCTCCTACAATGAGCAGTTCTTC. Residues: CSVLRGSSYNEQFF.

The J gene is TRBJ2-7, the V gene TRBV28, with D hard to call. Germline CDR1 reads MDHEN; CDR2 reads SYDVKM. V was clipped by 9 bases and J by 2 bases, with 14 bases between them. There are 13 residues in the CDR3. The CDR3 loop is CASRGTLPYEQYF. The DNA for the CDR3 is TGTGCCAGTAGAGGCACCCTTCCCTACGAGCAGTACTTC.

About this clone: One junction end does not reproduce the germline sequence, and a read error may be involved. The rearrangement uses TRBV7-6 and TRBJ2-5, with TRBD1 matching over 7 bases. The CDR3 has 15 amino acids. Germline CDR1 is SGHVS and CDR2 is FNYEAQ. The CDR3 sequence: CASSLDGTEVETQYF. Written as DNA, the CDR3 is TGTGCCAGCAGTTTAGACGGGACAGAAGTAGAGACCCAGTACTTC.

The chain employs TRBV4-2 and TRBJ1-2, with a possible D match to TRBD1 (5 bases). This CDR3 spans 13 amino acids. The germline CDR1 and CDR2 sequences are LGHNA and YNFKEQ. Trimming removed 4 bases from V and 6 bases from J, with 12 bases in between. CDR3 loop: CASSPRQGNGYTF. Written as DNA, the CDR3 is TGTGCCAGCAGCCCACGGCAGGGAAATGGCTACACCTTC.

The chain is built from TRBV11-2 and TRBJ1-2, with D hard to call. Trimming cost V 3 bases and J 4 bases, with 9 bases left between them. Germline CDR1 reads SGHAT; CDR2 reads FQNNGV. The CDR3 totals 13 residues. CDR3: CASSFRESYGYTF. The CDR3 DNA is TGTGCCAGCAGCTTTAGAGAAAGCTATGGCTACACCTTC.

This chain links TRBV5-5 with TRBJ2-3; D is unclear. CDR3 length: 14 residues. Deletions cut 2 bases from V and 1 base from J, with 8 bases between. Germline lookup yields CDR1 SGHKS and CDR2 YYEKEE (reference sequence). The CDR3: CASSLLAGTDTQYF. The DNA of the CDR3 is TGTGCCAGCAGCTTATTGGCAGGCACAGATACGCAGTATTTT.

The chain links TRBV13 to TRBJ2-1, with TRBD2 identical over 10 bases. CDR1 is PRHDT and CDR2 is FYEKMQ in the germline V gene (reference sequence). The junction had 3 bases not matched to a gene; V was cut back by 3 bases and J by 4 bases. This CDR3 has 15 amino acids. In DNA form, the CDR3 reads TGTGCCAGCAGCTTTTTAGCGGGAGGATACAATGAGCAGTTCTTC. This encodes CASSFLAGGYNEQFF.

The rearrangement links TRBV5-1 to TRBJ2-1, with D tentatively TRBD1 (5 bases). V was pared by 1 base and J by 2 bases, with 10 bases between. Per germline, CDR1 SGHRS and CDR2 YFSETQ. This CDR3 has 15 residues. CDR3 DNA sequence: TGCGCCAGCAGCTTGTTGGGGCTTACCTACAATGAGCAGTTCTTC. Translated, it gives CASSLLGLTYNEQFF.

This sequence joins TRBV30 and TRBJ2-1, with TRBD2 identical over 8 bases. Trimming removed 0 bases from V and 4 bases from J; junction bases left unmatched: 8. The CDR3 is made up of 16 amino acids. Germline CDR1 GTSNPN, CDR2 SVGIG (reference sequence). The CDR3, as DNA: TGTGCCTGGAGTGTTACGGGACTAGAGATATACAATGAGCAGTTCTTC. Translated: CAWSVTGLEIYNEQFF.

The chain recombines TRBV6-5 with TRBJ2-1; perhaps TRBD1 as D (6 bases). Germline-derived CDR1 and CDR2 are MNHEY and SVGAGI. CDR3 size: 14 residues. V lost 6 bases to trimming and J lost 7 bases, with 16 bases between them. CDR3 nucleotides: TGTGCCAGCAGGGAGGACAGTCTACGAAATGAGCAGTTCTTC. As protein: CASREDSLRNEQFF.

V usage is TRBV7-9 and J usage is TRBJ2-1, with 10 bases aligning to TRBD2. Per germline, CDR1 SEHNR and CDR2 FQNEAQ (reference sequence). The CDR3 is 18 residues long. J gave up 4 bases and V 0 bases, and 9 bases lay outside the gene matches. CDR3 in amino acids: CASSLASPAGGIYNEQFF. The CDR3 nucleotides read TGTGCCAGCAGCTTAGCATCCCCAGCGGGGGGGATATACAATGAGCAGTTCTTC.

The rearrangement joins TRBV4-2 to TRBJ2-5; TRBD1 is a possible D gene (6 bases). This CDR3 is 16 amino acids long. Trimming removed 1 base from V and 0 bases from J, with 12 bases in between. CDR1 and CDR2 from the germline V gene are LGHNA and YNFKEQ. The CDR3 sequence is CASSQVGDMHQETQYF. As DNA, the CDR3 is TGTGCCAGCAGCCAAGTGGGGGACATGCACCAAGAGACCCAGTACTTC.

This clone was observed a handful of times. The CDR3 nucleotides read TGTGCCAGCAGTTACTCGGAGGTCAGGGGGCCAGCTTTCTTT. It yields the protein CASSYSEVRGPAFF. This chain joins TRBV6-5 and TRBJ1-1, with 8 bases fitting TRBD1. CDR3 length: 14 amino acids. Trimming removed 0 bases from V and 10 bases from J; junction bases left unmatched: 7. Germline V gene data show CDR1 as MNHEY and CDR2 as SVGAGI.

The V call is TRBV7-2, the J call TRBJ2-2, with 8 bases fitting TRBD1. CDR1 and CDR2 (germline): SGHTA, FQGNSA. V shed 4 bases and J 8 bases; nucleotides not matched to a gene: 9. CDR3 length: 15 residues. The CDR3 loop reads CASSSRADRAGELFF. The CDR3, as DNA: TGTGCCAGCAGCTCAAGGGCGGACAGGGCGGGGGAGCTGTTTTTT.

The rearrangement joins TRBV5-1 to TRBJ2-2; 8 bases fit TRBD2. V was pared by 4 bases and J by 6 bases, with 5 bases of the junction left unmatched. CDR3 length: 14 residues. Germline loops: CDR1 SGHRS, CDR2 YFSETQ. The CDR3 coding sequence is TGCGCCAGCAGCGAAGGGACTAGATCCGGGGAGCTGTTTTTT. This encodes CASSEGTRSGELFF. Variable domain in full (rest from reference TRBV5-1 and TRBJ2-2): KAGVTQTPRYLIKTRGQQVTLSCSPISGHRSVSWYQQTPGQGLQFLFEYFSETQRNKGNFPGRFSGRQFSNSRSEMNVSTLELGDSALYLCASSEGTRSGELFFGEGSRLTVL.

The chain uses TRBV13 and TRBJ2-3, with 7 bases aligning to TRBD2. The ends lost 2 bases at V and 4 bases at J; junction bases unmatched: 6. This CDR3 is built from 15 residues. Germline CDR1 and CDR2: PRHDT and FYEKMQ (reference sequence). CDR3 residues: CASSLPAGDPDTQYF. The CDR3 nucleotides read TGTGCCAGCAGCTTACCCGCGGGAGACCCAGATACGCAGTATTTT.

Concerning this clone: Other DNA sequences from this sample encode an identical CDR3 as well. The rearrangement links TRBV4-1 to TRBJ1-2; TRBD1 is a possible D gene (5 bases). CDR3 length equals 15 residues. Germline lookup yields CDR1 MGHRA and CDR2 YSYEKL. V lost 0 bases and J lost 2, with 10 bases in between. CDR3 sequence reads: CASSQETVANYGYTF. CDR3 coding DNA: TGCGCCAGCAGCCAAGAGACAGTGGCGAACTATGGCTACACCTTC.

The chain recombines TRBV29-1 with TRBJ2-2, with D possibly matching TRBD1 (7 bases). This CDR3 spans 15 amino acids. The germline CDR1 and CDR2 sequences are SQVTM and ANQGSEA. With 7 bases removed from V and 0 bases from J, the gap between germline ends came to 15 bases. Here the CDR3 reads CSAYGGTANTGELFF. The CDR3 DNA sequence: TGCAGCGCTTACGGAGGGACAGCGAACACCGGGGAGCTGTTTTTT.